This T cell receptor beta chain was sequenced in a study of cytomegalovirus exposure and HLA in healthy donors. Findings and limits, study-wide: DRB1 had the most TCR associations and HLA-C the fewest, a later analysis found, with rates varying by HLA locus. The study recorded around 160 TCR beta chains that were cytomegalovirus-associated.

Per germline, CDR1 MNHEY and CDR2 SVGAGI. The CDR3 is made up of 14 amino acids. Trimming took off 6 bases at V and 0 bases at J, with 6 bases between the two ends. On this clone itself: Its antigen is still unknown.

Use of 60 Vbeta and 13 Jbeta primers characterized the PCR. Using immunoSEQ multiplex PCR, the repertoire was profiled, and TCRdb retains in-frame clones only, with some absent. This table holds 150,000 to 200,000 clones, around 77% found once. The rearrangement uses TRBV6-5 and TRBJ2-6; D unclear. Sample: PBMCs. This clonotype originated in a man aged 55 to 70 in good health and CMV-seronegative. Here the CDR3 DNA reads TGTGCCAGCAGGCCGAGCTCTGGGGCCAACGTCCTGACTTTC. Translation: CASRPSSGANVLTF.